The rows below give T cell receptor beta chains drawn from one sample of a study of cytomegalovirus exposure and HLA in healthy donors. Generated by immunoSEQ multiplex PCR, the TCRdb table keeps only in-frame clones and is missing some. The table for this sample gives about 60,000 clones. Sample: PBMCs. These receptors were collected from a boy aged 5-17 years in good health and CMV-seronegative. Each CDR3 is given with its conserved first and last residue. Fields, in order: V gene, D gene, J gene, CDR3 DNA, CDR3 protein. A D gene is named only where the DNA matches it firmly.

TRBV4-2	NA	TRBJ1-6	TGTGCCAGCAGCCAACCACAGGAAAATTCACCCCTCCACTTT	CASSQPQENSPLHF
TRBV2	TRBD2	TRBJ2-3	TGTGCCAGCACCCCGGGACTAGCGGGGGGCACAGATACGCAGTATTTT	CASTPGLAGGTDTQYF
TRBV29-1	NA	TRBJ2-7	TGCAGCGTACCGGACACATCCTACGAGCAGTACTTC	CSVPDTSYEQYF
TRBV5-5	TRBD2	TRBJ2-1	TGTGCCAGCAGAAGGACTAGCGGAGGAAATGAGCAGTTCTTC	CASRRTSGGNEQFF
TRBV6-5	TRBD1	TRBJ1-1	TGTGCCAGCAGTTATGGGACAGGGGGCGGGAACACTGAAGCTTTCTTT	CASSYGTGGGNTEAFF
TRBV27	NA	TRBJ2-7	TGTGCCAGCAGCACACGATCCGCCTACGAGCAGTACTTC	CASSTRSAYEQYF
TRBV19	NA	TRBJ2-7	TGTGCAGTCTCCCCAGGGGGGAACTACGAGCAGTACTTC	CAVSPGGNYEQYF
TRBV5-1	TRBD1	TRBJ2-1	TGCGCCAGCGGGCTCCGAGGGGGCCGGGAGCAGTTCTTC	CASGLRGGREQFF
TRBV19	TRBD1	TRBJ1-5	TGTGCCAGTAGTAGGCCCCCCACCAGGGGGCAGGTAGGCAATCAGCCCCAGCATTTT	CASSRPPTRGQVGNQPQHF
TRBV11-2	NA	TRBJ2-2	TGTGCCAGCAGCCCCCGGGGGAGTTTCACCGGGGAGCTGTTTTTT	CASSPRGSFTGELFF
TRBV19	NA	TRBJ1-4	TGTGCCAGTAGTTTCAGGGCAACTAATGAAAAACTGTTTTTT	CASSFRATNEKLFF
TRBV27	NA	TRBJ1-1	TGTGCCAGCTTGACAAACACTGAAGCTTTCTTT	CASLTNTEAFF
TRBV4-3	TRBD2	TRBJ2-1	TGCGCCAGCAGAAGGGACTACTCAAACTACAATGAGCAGTTCTTC	CASRRDYSNYNEQFF
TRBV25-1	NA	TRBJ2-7	TGTGCCAGCAGTGAACCCGACAGGTATCAGCAGTACTTC	CASSEPDRYQQYF
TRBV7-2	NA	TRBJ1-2	TGTGCCAGCAGCTTAGTCTCGCCGGGGAGCGGCTACACCTTC	CASSLVSPGSGYTF
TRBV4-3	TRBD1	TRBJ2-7	TGCGCCAGCAGCCAAGATCACAACAGGGGTGTCGAGCAGTACTTC	CASSQDHNRGVEQYF
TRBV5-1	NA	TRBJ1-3	TGCGCCAGCAGCTTGGCTACAGCCTCTGGAAACACCATATATTTT	CASSLATASGNTIYF
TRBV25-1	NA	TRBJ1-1	TGTGCCAGCAGTGTAACAGCTTTCAACACTGAAGCTTTCTTT	CASSVTAFNTEAFF
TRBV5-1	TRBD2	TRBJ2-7	TGCGCCAGCAGCTCCATGAGCGGGGATTACGAGCAGTACTTC	CASSSMSGDYEQYF
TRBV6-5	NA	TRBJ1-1	TGTGCGAGTTCGGGACAAAATGACGCTGAAGCTTTCTTT	CASSGQNDAEAFF
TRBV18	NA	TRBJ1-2	TGTGCCAGCTCTCCGGACACCGTTAACTATGGCTACACCTTC	CASSPDTVNYGYTF
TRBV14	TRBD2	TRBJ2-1	TGTGCCAGCAGCCAAGAACGGGGGGGTTTCAAAGTTGAGCAGTTCTTC	CASSQERGGFKVEQFF
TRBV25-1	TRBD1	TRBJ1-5	TGTGCCAGCAGTGAAACCGGGACAGGGGCCAATCAGCCCCAGCATTTT	CASSETGTGANQPQHF
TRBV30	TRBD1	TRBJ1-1	TGTGCCTGGAGGTGGAGGACAGGGGGGACTGAAGCTTTCTTT	CAWRWRTGGTEAFF
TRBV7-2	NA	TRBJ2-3	TGTGCCAGCAGCTTAGCGAGTGCAGGGAATTCAGATACGCAGTATTTT	CASSLASAGNSDTQYF
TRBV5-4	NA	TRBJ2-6	TGTGCCAGCAGCCCTTCACGCTACTCTGGGGCCAACGTCCTGACTTTC	CASSPSRYSGANVLTF
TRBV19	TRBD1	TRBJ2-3	TGTGCCAGTTCGGGACAGATCACCACAGATACGCAGTATTTT	CASSGQITTDTQYF
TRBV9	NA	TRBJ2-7	TGTGCCAGCAGCGTATCAGGGGACCTCTACGAGCAGTACTTC	CASSVSGDLYEQYF
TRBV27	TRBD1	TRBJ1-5	TGTGCCAGCAGTTCCTTCCGGGACAGTGGAAACCAGCCCCAGCATTTT	CASSSFRDSGNQPQHF
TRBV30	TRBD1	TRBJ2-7	TGTGCCTGGCAAGGGACAGGGTTTTCCTACGAGCAGTACTTC	CAWQGTGFSYEQYF
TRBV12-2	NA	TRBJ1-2	TGTGCAAGTCGACCCTTTCTGAGGGGCTACACCTTC	CASRPFLRGYTF
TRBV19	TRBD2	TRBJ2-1	TGTGCCAGTACGCCCGGACTAGCGGGACCGAATGAGCAGTTCTTC	CASTPGLAGPNEQFF
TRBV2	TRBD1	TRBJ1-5	TGTGCCAGCAGTGAAGCGCTTAGACAGGGGCGTAGGAGTCAGCCCCAGCATTTT	CASSEALRQGRRSQPQHF
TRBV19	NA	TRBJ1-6	TGTGCCAGTAGTATCACTTGGACTGCTAATTCACCCCTCCACTTT	CASSITWTANSPLHF
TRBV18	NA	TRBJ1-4	TGTGCCAGCTCGGAGGGGACAACTAATGAAAAACTGTTTTTT	CASSEGTTNEKLFF
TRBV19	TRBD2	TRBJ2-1	TGTGCCAGCAAAGGGCAAACCGGGGGGAATGAGCAGTTCTTC	CASKGQTGGNEQFF
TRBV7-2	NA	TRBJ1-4	TGTGCCAGCAGCCCAGGGTCTGAAAAACTGTTTTTT	CASSPGSEKLFF
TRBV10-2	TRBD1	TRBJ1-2	TGCGCCAGCAGTGAGACCCCTTCGACAGGGAGCTATGGCTACACCTTC	CASSETPSTGSYGYTF
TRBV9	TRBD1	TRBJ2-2	TGTGCCACACGACAGGGGGCGGACACCGGGGAGCTGTTTTTT	CATRQGADTGELFF
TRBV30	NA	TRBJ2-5	TGTGCCTGGACTGGGGCCGAGACCCAGTACTTC	CAWTGAETQYF